This entry lists 20 T cell receptor beta chains sequenced from one sample in a study of blood T cell repertoires in COVID-19. Sequencing used immunoSEQ multiplex PCR; TCRdb keeps in-frame clones, though not all of them. The sample includes about 130,000 clones, around nine tenths of them seen just once. The sequencing sample was made of peripheral blood. These receptors all stem from a man in his fifties or sixties with COVID-19, enrolled during active disease.

The chain links TRBV10-1 to TRBJ2-1, with a possible D match to TRBD2 (6 bases). V was clipped by 0 bases and J by 0 bases, with 9 bases between them. The CDR3 sequence is 16 residues long. Germline V gene lookup returns CDR1 WNHNN and CDR2 SYGVQD (reference sequence). As DNA, the CDR3 is TGCGCCAGCAGTGAGTCGGCGGGAAGCTCCTACAATGAGCAGTTCTTC. Its protein product is CASSESAGSSYNEQFF.

The chain combines TRBV5-4 with TRBJ1-1; possibly TRBD1 for D (5 bases). V was cut by 0 bases and J by 4 bases, with 10 bases left in between. The germline CDR1 and CDR2 sequences are SGHNT and YYREEE (reference sequence). The CDR3 sequence is 14 residues long. DNA for the CDR3: TGTGCCAGCAGCTTGGCGGGGGTTGGCACTGAAGCTTTCTTT. Residues: CASSLAGVGTEAFF. Drawing the rest from reference TRBV5-4 and TRBJ1-1, the complete variable domain is ETGVTQSPTHLIKTRGQQVTLRCSSQSGHNTVSWYQQALGQGPQFIFQYYREEENGRGNFPPRFSGLQFPNYSSELNVNALELDDSALYLCASSLAGVGTEAFFGQGTRLTVV.

This chain links TRBV10-3 with TRBJ2-7; D unclear. The CDR3 runs to 13 residues. The V gene's germline CDR1 is ENHRY and CDR2 SYGVKD. Trimming shortened V by 2 bases and J by 0 bases, and 5 bases separated the two germline ends. This chain's CDR3 is CAISEGASYEQYF. The CDR3 DNA reads TGTGCCATCAGTGAGGGAGCCTCCTACGAGCAGTACTTC.

This chain connects TRBV7-9 to TRBJ2-1; 7 bases line up with TRBD2. This CDR3 has 15 residues. Trimming removed 6 bases from V and 0 bases from J; junction bases left unmatched: 5. CDR1 is SEHNR and CDR2 is FQNEAQ in the germline V gene (reference sequence). CDR3 in amino acids: CASSGDYPSYNEQFF. The CDR3 nucleotides are TGTGCCAGCAGTGGGGACTACCCCTCCTACAATGAGCAGTTCTTC.

The chain carries TRBV7-3 and TRBJ2-2; TRBD2 aligns across 8 bases. The CDR3 is made up of 14 amino acids. Trimming removed 4 bases from V and 6 bases from J; junction bases left unmatched: 4. CDR1 is SGHTA, CDR2 FQGTGA, per germline. In DNA form, the CDR3 reads TGTGCCAGCAGCTCCTCGGGGGGGGCCGGGGAGCTGTTTTTT. Protein product: CASSSSGGAGELFF.

This clone appeared a single time. The CDR3: CASSFPGTANYGYTF. The CDR3 bases are TGTGCCAGCAGCTTCCCCGGGACAGCTAACTATGGCTACACCTTC. The rearrangement links TRBV5-4 to TRBJ1-2; TRBD1 aligns across 7 bases. The ends lost 2 bases at V and 0 bases at J; junction bases unmatched: 4. CDR1 SGHNT and CDR2 YYREEE come from the germline V gene (reference sequence). There are 15 residues in the CDR3.

The rearrangement joins TRBV4-2 to TRBJ2-1, with a possible D match to TRBD2 (6 bases). This CDR3 is built from 12 residues. The germline V gene has CDR1 LGHNA and CDR2 YNFKEQ. V lost 4 bases, J lost 5 bases, and 6 bases lay in between. The CDR3 DNA reads as TGTGCCAGCAGCCCGGGGGACAATGAGCAGTTCTTC. Protein sequence: CASSPGDNEQFF.

The gene calls are TRBV19 and TRBJ2-5, with 7 bases that match TRBD1. The germline V gene has CDR1 LNHDA and CDR2 SQIVND (reference sequence). The CDR3 loop spans 15 amino acids. V trimming: 2 bases; J trimming: 4 bases; junction bases outside the gene matches: 7. The CDR3 DNA reads TGTGCCAGTAGTATAATCGGGCAGGGGGTAGAGACCCAGTACTTC. Translating it yields CASSIIGQGVETQYF.

V is TRBV2 and J is TRBJ2-3, with 10 nucleotides matching TRBD2. The CDR3 loop spans 14 amino acids. Germline-derived CDR1 and CDR2 are SNHLY and FYNNEI. The ends lost 8 bases at V and 6 bases at J; junction bases unmatched: 8. The chain's CDR3 is CASGGTSVRDTQYF. The CDR3 coding sequence is TGTGCCAGCGGAGGGACTAGCGTGCGGGATACGCAGTATTTT.

The CDR3 region is CASSDPGQGSQSPLHF. The CDR3 bases are TGTGCCAGCAGCGATCCGGGACAGGGTTCCCAGTCACCCCTCCACTTT. This chain connects TRBV6-2 or TRBV6-3 to TRBJ1-6; 9 nucleotides agree with TRBD1. The CDR3 is 16 residues long. The germline V gene encodes CDR1 MNHEY and CDR2 SVGEGT. With 6 bases clipped from V and 10 bases from J, the junction kept 13 bases outside the gene matches.

The genes are TRBV15 and TRBJ2-7, with TRBD2 identical over 7 bases. V lost 0 bases, J lost 5 bases, and 10 bases stayed unmatched. Germline V CDR1 and CDR2: LNHNV, YYDKDF (reference sequence). The CDR3 covers 16 residues. CDR3 sequence (DNA): TGTGCCACCAGCAGAGATCCAGGTTGGGCGGGGGACGAGCAGTACTTC. This sequence encodes CATSRDPGWAGDEQYF.

CDR3 sequence (DNA): TGTGCCAGCAGCGGGACTAGCGGGACCGGGGAGCTGTTTTTT. It yields the protein CASSGTSGTGELFF. The V and J genes are TRBV9 and TRBJ2-2; the match to TRBD2 covers 11 bases. CDR3 size: 14 residues. V was pared by 3 bases and J by 5 bases, with 0 bases of the junction left unmatched. Germline V gene sequence: CDR1 SGDLS, CDR2 YYNGEE.

This chain uses TRBV30 with TRBJ2-7, with D possibly being TRBD1 (6 bases). Trimming stripped 7 bases from V and 6 bases from J, with 13 bases between. Germline CDR1 reads GTSNPN; CDR2 reads SVGIG (reference sequence). The CDR3 is 11 residues long. CDR3 protein: CASSQGSEQYF. As DNA, the CDR3 is TGTGCCTCAAGCCAGGGGTCCGAGCAGTACTTC.

This clone has only a few counts. The V gene is TRBV7-6, the J gene TRBJ2-7; 12 bases line up with TRBD2. V dropped 8 bases and J dropped 1; count of bases not matched to a gene: 9. This CDR3 has 16 amino acids. The germline V gene encodes CDR1 SGHVS and CDR2 FNYEAQ. DNA for the CDR3: TGTGCCAGCGCTCGGCCTAGCGGGAGGGGGTCCTACGAGCAGTACTTC. It specifies CASARPSGRGSYEQYF.

J is TRBJ2-1 and V is TRBV27; 8 bases align to TRBD1. The V gene end was trimmed by 7 bases and the J gene end by 3 bases; junction bases not matched to a gene: 8. The CDR3 has 15 residues. In germline, CDR1 is MNHEY, CDR2 SMNVEV (reference sequence). The CDR3 nucleotides read TGTGCCAGCAATACCGACAGGGGACTCTACAATGAGCAGTTCTTC. Its protein is CASNTDRGLYNEQFF.

The CDR3 DNA reads as TGTGCCAGCGCCCCATCGGGAGGGGGGAATCAGCCCCAGCATTTT. Its translation is CASAPSGGGNQPQHF. The V and J genes are TRBV28 and TRBJ1-5; D perhaps matches TRBD1 (6 bases). The V end lost 8 bases, the J end lost 4 bases, and 18 bases lay between the germline ends. Germline lookup yields CDR1 MDHEN and CDR2 SYDVKM. The CDR3 has 15 residues.

The genes are TRBV30 and TRBJ1-4; 12 bases are a match to TRBD1. Per germline, CDR1 GTSNPN and CDR2 SVGIG (reference sequence). There are 19 residues in the CDR3. V dropped 2 bases and J dropped 3; count of bases not matched to a gene: 13. CDR3 sequence (DNA): TGTGCCTGGAGTTCAATTCCGGGACAGGGGGCGCGCCCTAATGAAAAACTGTTTTTT. It yields the protein CAWSSIPGQGARPNEKLFF.

Only a few counts were recorded for this clone. The chain joins TRBV25-1 to TRBJ1-4; D unclear. CDR1 MGHDK and CDR2 SYGVNS come from the germline V gene. Trimming pared 5 bases from V and 8 bases from J, leaving 15 bases between. This CDR3 region has 14 residues. The chain's CDR3 is CASSIPDGGEKLFF. CDR3 nucleotides: TGTGCCAGCAGTATCCCCGACGGAGGAGAAAAACTGTTTTTT.

This clone appeared a few times. The J gene is TRBJ2-7, the V gene TRBV19, with no clear D. The germline CDR1 and CDR2 sequences are LNHDA and SQIVND (reference sequence). V was cut by 8 bases and J by 3 bases, with 8 bases left in between. The CDR3 extends over 11 amino acids. The CDR3 is CASGDHYEQYF. The CDR3 region has the DNA TGTGCCAGTGGAGACCACTACGAGCAGTACTTC.

The V and J genes are TRBV27 and TRBJ2-1; 12 nucleotides agree with TRBD2. The CDR3 spans 15 residues. Germline CDR1 MNHEY, CDR2 SMNVEV (reference sequence). The J segment lost 5 bases and the V segment lost 6 bases, leaving 5 bases of the junction unmatched. In DNA, the CDR3 is TGTGCCAGCAGGGATAGACTAGCGGGAGACAATGAGCAGTTCTTC. Protein: CASRDRLAGDNEQFF.